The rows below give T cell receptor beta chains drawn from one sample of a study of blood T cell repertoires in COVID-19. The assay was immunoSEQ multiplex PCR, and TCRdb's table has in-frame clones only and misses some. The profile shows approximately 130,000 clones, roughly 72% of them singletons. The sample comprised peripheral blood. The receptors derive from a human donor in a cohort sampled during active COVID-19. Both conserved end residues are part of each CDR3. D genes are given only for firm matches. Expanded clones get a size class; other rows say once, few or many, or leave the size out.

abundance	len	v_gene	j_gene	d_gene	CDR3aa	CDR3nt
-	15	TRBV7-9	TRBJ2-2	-	CASSLETGRTGELFF	TGTGCCAGCAGCTTAGAGACAGGAAGGACCGGGGAGCTGTTTTTT
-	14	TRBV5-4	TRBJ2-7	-	CASSRDTSRYEQYF	TGTGCCAGCAGCCGGGACACCTCCCGATACGAGCAGTACTTC
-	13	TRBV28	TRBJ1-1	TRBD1	CASRLTGGSEAFF	TGTGCCAGCAGACTTACAGGGGGTAGTGAAGCTTTCTTT
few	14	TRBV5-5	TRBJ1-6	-	CASSLGQEISPLHF	TGTGCCAGCAGCTTGGGACAAGAGATTTCACCCCTCCACTTT
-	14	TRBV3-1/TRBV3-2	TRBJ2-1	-	CASSRWVEDNEQFF	TGTGCCAGCAGCCGGTGGGTAGAGGACAATGAGCAGTTCTTC
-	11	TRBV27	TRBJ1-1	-	CASRRGSEAFF	TGTGCCAGCCGGCGGGGCTCTGAAGCTTTCTTT
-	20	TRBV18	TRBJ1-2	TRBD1	CASSPLPPQLGQGAGYGYTF	TGTGCCAGCTCACCCCTACCCCCCCAGCTGGGGCAGGGGGCCGGCTATGGCTACACCTTC
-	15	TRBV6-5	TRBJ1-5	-	CASSYSRQGNQPQHF	TGTGCCAGCAGTTACTCGAGACAGGGCAATCAGCCCCAGCATTTT
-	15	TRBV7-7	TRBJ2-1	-	CASSLGTSYNNEQFF	TGTGCCAGCAGCTTAGGGACTTCCTACAATAATGAGCAGTTCTTC
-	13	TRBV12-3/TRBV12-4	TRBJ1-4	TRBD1	CASSLEGAEKLFF	TGTGCCAGCAGTTTAGAGGGGGCTGAAAAACTGTTTTTT
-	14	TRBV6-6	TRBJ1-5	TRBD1	CASSLQGSNQPQHF	TGTGCCAGCAGTTTACAGGGGAGCAATCAGCCCCAGCATTTT
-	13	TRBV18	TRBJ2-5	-	CASSPQRWETQYF	TGTGCCAGCTCACCTCAGCGTTGGGAGACCCAGTACTTC
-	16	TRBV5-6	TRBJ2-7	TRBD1	CATSLAESGGTGEQYF	TGTGCCACCTCCTTGGCCGAAAGTGGTGGGACAGGGGAGCAGTACTTC
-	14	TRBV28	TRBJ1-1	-	CASSLGSRDTEAFF	TGTGCCAGCAGTTTAGGGTCCCGGGACACTGAAGCTTTCTTT